The 29 T cell receptor beta chains reported below all come from one sample, sequenced in a study of identical twins. Each CDR3 protein is one row after TCRdb ran MiXCR on the 5' RACE reads. The table shows about 100,000 distinct CDR3 sequences, with under 7% occurring only once. The sequenced sample consisted of memory T cells sorted from blood. These receptors were collected from a woman between 45 and 65 years old in good health.

This clonotype came up many times. The chain links TRBV10-3 to TRBJ2-3, with 10 bases fitting TRBD1. This CDR3 is 17 amino acids long. V was clipped by 3 bases and J by 6 bases; unmatched bases: 12. CDR1 and CDR2 (germline): ENHRY, SYGVKD. This CDR3 is CAISDQTPGQGLDTQYF. CDR3 nucleotide sequence: TGTGCCATCAGTGATCAGACTCCGGGACAGGGGTTGGATACGCAGTATTTT.

The V call is TRBV6-5, the J call TRBJ2-7; 11 bases fit TRBD2. Germline V CDR1 and CDR2: MNHEY, SVGAGI. V gave up 2 bases and J gave up 1 base; unmatched junction bases: 7. The CDR3 spans 17 residues. The CDR3 sequence: CASSYGTSGSQSYEQYF. Written as DNA, the CDR3 is TGTGCCAGCAGTTACGGTACTAGCGGGAGTCAGTCCTACGAGCAGTACTTC.

The rearrangement links TRBV9 to TRBJ2-7, with 9 positions matching TRBD2. The CDR3 contains 15 residues. V gave up 2 bases and J gave up 2 bases; unmatched junction bases: 5. Germline V gene sequence: CDR1 SGDLS, CDR2 YYNGEE. The CDR3 is CASSVGPSGAYEQYF. For the CDR3, the DNA is TGTGCCAGCAGCGTCGGCCCTAGCGGGGCCTACGAGCAGTACTTC.

This clonotype was counted at least ten times. The J gene is TRBJ1-2, the V gene TRBV19; D is perhaps TRBD1 (6 bases). The V gene's germline CDR1 is LNHDA and CDR2 SQIVND (reference sequence). V was trimmed by 8 bases and J by 8 bases, leaving 15 bases between them. This CDR3 contains 12 residues. This CDR3 reads CASWWTDDGYTF. For the CDR3, the DNA is TGTGCCAGTTGGTGGACAGACGACGGCTACACCTTC.

This clonotype was seen ten or more times. The V and J genes are TRBV29-1 and TRBJ1-1, with D possibly being TRBD1 (5 bases). Germline V CDR1 and CDR2: SQVTM, ANQGSEA. Trimming cost V 7 bases and J 8 bases, with 14 bases left between them. CDR3 length: 11 residues. The CDR3 coding sequence is TGCAGCGCCAAAAGGGACGCGGAAGCTTTCTTT. Translation: CSAKRDAEAFF.

This clonotype has ten or more counts. V usage is TRBV30 and J usage is TRBJ1-1; 7 nucleotides match TRBD1. Per germline, CDR1 GTSNPN and CDR2 SVGIG (reference sequence). This CDR3 is built from 17 residues. V gave up 3 bases and J gave up 0 bases; unmatched junction bases: 13. The CDR3, as DNA: TGTGCCTGGAGGGTGACAGGGTGGGGATTGATGAACACTGAAGCTTTCTTT. Protein product: CAWRVTGWGLMNTEAFF.

Ten or more counts support this clonotype. The rearrangement joins TRBV29-1 to TRBJ2-2, with 10 bases that match TRBD1. The germline gives CDR1 SQVTM, CDR2 ANQGSEA. J gave up 4 bases and V 7 bases, and 3 bases lay outside the gene matches. This CDR3 comprises 13 residues. CDR3 sequence (DNA): TGCAGCGGGGGGACAGGGGCCACCGGGGAGCTGTTTTTT. Translated, it gives CSGGTGATGELFF.

The table lists this clonotype with a few counts. This sequence joins TRBV4-1 and TRBJ1-5; weak D call: TRBD1 (6 bases). The V gene's germline CDR1 is MGHRA and CDR2 YSYEKL. Between the trimmed V and J ends, which lost 6 bases and 6 bases, there was a span of 24 bases. The CDR3 has 17 residues. The CDR3 sequence: CASSPSLTGSLIQPQHF. The CDR3, as DNA: TGCGCCAGCAGTCCGTCTCTGACAGGCTCTTTGATTCAGCCCCAGCATTTT.

In this sample, this clonotype turned up a few times. The chain uses TRBV4-1 and TRBJ1-1; 7 nucleotides line up with TRBD1. The CDR3 totals 15 residues. The junction had 5 bases not matched to a gene; V was cut back by 4 bases and J by 0 bases. Germline CDR1 MGHRA, CDR2 YSYEKL. The CDR3 DNA reads TGCGCCAGCAGCCCCCGGGACAGTCTGAACACTGAAGCTTTCTTT. Protein product: CASSPRDSLNTEAFF.

This clonotype was observed a handful of times. This chain connects TRBV4-1 to TRBJ2-7, with a tentative D call TRBD2 (7 bases). V lost 3 bases, J lost 5 bases, and 20 bases lay in between. Per germline, CDR1 MGHRA and CDR2 YSYEKL. The CDR3 loop spans 16 amino acids. The CDR3 reads CASSQAGGGARNEQYF. The CDR3, as DNA: TGCGCCAGCAGCCAGGCAGGAGGGGGGGCGCGGAACGAGCAGTACTTC.

This clonotype has more than one count but fewer than ten. The chain has TRBV20-1 and TRBJ2-1, with D possibly TRBD2 on 5 matching bases. Trimming took 8 bases from V and 6 from J, leaving 14 bases between them. CDR1 is DFQATT and CDR2 is SNEGSKA in the germline V gene (reference sequence). CDR3 size: 12 residues. As DNA, the CDR3 is TGCAGTTTCGGGGAACGGGCCAATGAGCAGTTCTTC. Its protein is CSFGERANEQFF.

This clonotype was observed at least ten times. The chain has TRBV6-4 and TRBJ2-1; D could derive from TRBD1 or TRBD2 (6 bases each). Germline V gene sequence: CDR1 MRHNA, CDR2 SNTAGT. The CDR3 spans 16 residues. The V end was cut by 0 bases, the J end by 5 bases, with 14 bases between. DNA for the CDR3: TGTGCCAGCAGTGACTCTGCTGGTAGGGGGGACAATGAGCAGTTCTTC. This codes for CASSDSAGRGDNEQFF.

This clonotype came up many times. The gene calls are TRBV20-1 and TRBJ2-3; D gene unclear. This CDR3 contains 13 residues. Looked up from germline, CDR1 is DFQATT and CDR2 is SNEGSKA (reference sequence). Between the trimmed V and J ends, which lost 4 bases and 4 bases, there was a span of 12 bases. The CDR3 coding sequence is TGCAGTGCTAAAACAGCTTATCCAGATACGCAGTATTTT. Protein product: CSAKTAYPDTQYF.

The table lists this clonotype with many counts. V is TRBV4-1 and J is TRBJ2-3; D gene unclear. The V end lost 0 bases, the J end lost 3 bases, and 7 bases lay between the germline ends. There are 14 residues in the CDR3. The V gene's germline CDR1 is MGHRA and CDR2 YSYEKL. In DNA, the CDR3 is TGCGCCAGCAGCCAAGATCCCTTTACAGATACGCAGTATTTT. Protein sequence: CASSQDPFTDTQYF.

This clonotype was counted ten times or more. The chain has TRBV12-3 or TRBV12-4 and TRBJ2-2; D remains ambiguous. Trimming stripped 2 bases from V and 4 bases from J, with 5 bases between. This CDR3 contains 13 residues. CDR3 residues: CASSLLFTGELFF. The DNA of the CDR3 is TGTGCCAGCAGTTTATTGTTCACCGGGGAGCTGTTTTTT.

In this sample, this clonotype turned up many times. CDR3 loop: CASSLIGDSNYEQYV. In DNA form, the CDR3 reads TGTGCCAGCAGCTTAATAGGGGACAGCAACTACGAGCAGTACGTC. V gene TRBV7-9 combines with J gene TRBJ2-7; 7 bases are shared with TRBD1. J was trimmed by 3 bases and V by 2 bases; bases with no gene match: 7. CDR3 length equals 15 residues. Germline lookup yields CDR1 SEHNR and CDR2 FQNEAQ (reference sequence).

The chain is built from TRBV5-1 and TRBJ1-2; 7 bases fit TRBD1. Germline V gene lookup returns CDR1 SGHRS and CDR2 YFSETQ. Trimming cost V 4 bases and J 8 bases; bases outside gene matches: 11. This CDR3 contains 14 residues. The CDR3 is CASSQLDRSGGYTF. The CDR3 coding sequence is TGCGCCAGCAGCCAGCTGGACAGGTCGGGAGGCTACACCTTC.

This clonotype was detected ten times or more. The chain combines TRBV4-1 with TRBJ2-5; tentatively, D is TRBD2 (5 bases). CDR1 and CDR2 (germline): MGHRA, YSYEKL. The CDR3 spans 16 residues. Trimming stripped 4 bases from V and 4 bases from J, with 19 bases between. This CDR3 reads CASSPGRAGKVETQYF. CDR3 DNA: TGCGCCAGCAGCCCAGGAAGGGCCGGGAAGGTAGAGACCCAGTACTTC.

Ten or more counts support this clonotype. V usage is TRBV3-1 and J usage is TRBJ2-1; TRBD2 matches 12 bases. Trimming removed 6 bases from V and 4 bases from J; junction bases left unmatched: 7. Germline values: CDR1 LGHDT, CDR2 YNNKEL (reference sequence). CDR3 length equals 16 residues. The CDR3 bases are TGTGCCAGCAGACGCGGACTAGCGGGAAAGTACAATGAGCAGTTCTTC. This sequence encodes CASRRGLAGKYNEQFF.

This clonotype was found a few times. As DNA, the CDR3 is TGCGCCAGCAGCCCGGGACTAGCGGGAGGTTGGAATGAGCAGTTCTTC. It is translated as CASSPGLAGGWNEQFF. The chain has TRBV4-1 and TRBJ2-1; 15 bases line up with TRBD2. CDR3 length: 16 amino acids. Looked up from germline, CDR1 is MGHRA and CDR2 is YSYEKL. V lost 4 bases, J lost 7 bases, and 5 bases stayed unmatched.

Ten or more counts support this clonotype. In DNA, the CDR3 is TGTGCCAGCGCGGGGGGACAGGGGCCCCACAATGAGCAGTTCTTC. The encoded protein is CASAGGQGPHNEQFF. V usage is TRBV5-5 and J usage is TRBJ2-1, with 10 nucleotides matching TRBD1. V dropped 7 bases and J dropped 5; count of bases not matched to a gene: 9. Germline CDR1 reads SGHKS; CDR2 reads YYEKEE (reference sequence). The CDR3 totals 15 residues.

This clonotype has a count of ten or more. V usage is TRBV20-1 and J usage is TRBJ2-7; no clear D gene. Germline CDR1 and CDR2: DFQATT and SNEGSKA (reference sequence). Trimming pared 2 bases from V and 3 bases from J, leaving 17 bases between. The CDR3 length is 15 residues. CDR3 loop: CSARSVLQNHYEQYV. The CDR3 nucleotides read TGCAGTGCTAGATCCGTTTTACAGAATCACTACGAGCAGTACGTC.

This clonotype was seen repeatedly, ten times or more. The junction departs from germline at one end; a sequencing error may be responsible. This rearrangement joins TRBV20-1 to TRBJ2-3, with 9 bases matching TRBD2. The germline CDR1 and CDR2 sequences are DFQATT and SNEGSKA (reference sequence). The CDR3 is 13 residues long. The DNA of the CDR3 is TGCAGTGCTTCCGGGACTAGCATAGATACGCAGTATTTT. It codes for CSASGTSIDTQYF.

J is TRBJ2-6 and V is TRBV11-1, with a possible D match to TRBD2 (5 bases). This CDR3 is built from 16 residues. Germline V gene data show CDR1 as SGHAT and CDR2 as FQDESV (reference sequence). Trimming left V 5 bases short and J 0 bases short, with 11 bases between. For the CDR3, the DNA is TGTGCCAGCAGCAAAACTACTAGCTCTGGGGCCAACGTCCTGACTTTC. It translates to CASSKTTSSGANVLTF.

The chain combines TRBV19 with TRBJ1-1; possibly TRBD1 for D (5 bases). Germline V lookup: CDR1 LNHDA, CDR2 SQIVND (reference sequence). There are 12 residues in the CDR3. V lost 4 bases and J lost 8, with 11 bases in between. The chain's CDR3 is CASSTPGWEAFF. The CDR3 bases are TGTGCCAGTAGTACCCCAGGGTGGGAAGCTTTCTTT.

This clonotype was picked up many times. The chain employs TRBV24-1 and TRBJ2-7; a possible D gene is TRBD2 (6 bases). Germline CDR1 reads KGHDR; CDR2 reads SFDVKD. Between the trimmed V and J ends, which lost 0 bases and 5 bases, there was a span of 10 bases. The CDR3 loop spans 14 amino acids. This CDR3 is CATSDLALANEQYV. The CDR3 DNA reads as TGTGCCACCAGTGATTTGGCCCTAGCGAACGAGCAGTACGTC.

This clonotype was recorded many times. The V call is TRBV5-5, the J call TRBJ2-1; TRBD1 might be the D (6 bases). The V and J ends lost 1 base and 9 bases respectively, with 11 bases between them. This CDR3 has 13 amino acids. CDR1 SGHKS and CDR2 YYEKEE come from the germline V gene (reference sequence). This CDR3 reads CASSLNGGGEQFF. The CDR3 DNA reads TGTGCCAGCAGCTTGAATGGGGGCGGTGAGCAGTTCTTC.

This clonotype was counted ten times or more. The CDR3: CASSELLGLALEYV. The CDR3 DNA is TGTGCCAGCAGTGAACTTCTGGGACTAGCTCTTGAGTACGTC. J is TRBJ2-7 and V is TRBV6-1, with 9 nucleotides matching TRBD2. CDR3 length equals 14 residues. The germline CDR1 and CDR2 sequences are MNHNS and SASEGT. The J segment lost 11 bases and the V segment lost 2 bases, leaving 10 bases of the junction unmatched.

This clonotype occurred many times. This chain links TRBV7-7 with TRBJ2-3; no clear D gene. Germline V gene data show CDR1 as SSHAT and CDR2 as FNYEAQ (reference sequence). CDR3 length: 16 amino acids. V lost 5 bases, J lost 0 bases, and 15 bases lay in between. This chain's CDR3 is CASSPDNSASTDTQYF. CDR3 sequence (DNA): TGTGCCAGCAGCCCGGATAATTCCGCTAGCACAGATACGCAGTATTTT.